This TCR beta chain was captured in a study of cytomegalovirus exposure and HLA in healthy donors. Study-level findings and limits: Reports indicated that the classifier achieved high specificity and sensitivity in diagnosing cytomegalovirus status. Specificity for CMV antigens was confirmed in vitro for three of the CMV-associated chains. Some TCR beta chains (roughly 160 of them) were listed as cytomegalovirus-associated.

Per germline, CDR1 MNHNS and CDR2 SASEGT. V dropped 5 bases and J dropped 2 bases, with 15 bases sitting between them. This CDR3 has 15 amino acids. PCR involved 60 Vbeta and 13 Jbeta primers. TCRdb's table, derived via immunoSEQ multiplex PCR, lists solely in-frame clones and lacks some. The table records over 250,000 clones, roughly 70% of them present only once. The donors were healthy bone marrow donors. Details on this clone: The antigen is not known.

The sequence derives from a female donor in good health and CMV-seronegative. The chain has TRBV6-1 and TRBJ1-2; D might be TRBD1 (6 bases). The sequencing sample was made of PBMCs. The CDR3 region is CASSRGSTGNYGYTF. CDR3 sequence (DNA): TGTGCCAGCAGTCGAGGAAGCACAGGGAACTATGGCTACACCTTC.